The 9 T cell receptor beta chains below come from one sample, sequenced in a study of memory CD8 T cells in hepatitis C reinfection. Profiling relied on immunoSEQ multiplex PCR, and the TCRdb table lists in-frame clones only, not all of them. The sample includes 45,000 to 55,000 clones, roughly 90% of them seen just once. As to time point: pre-reinfection, 55 to 20 weeks before reinfection detection. No in vitro expansion preceded TCR sequencing of the sorted cells. The material sequenced was naive CD8+ T cells sorted from blood. Every receptor here comes from a young man with hepatitis C virus infection.

The gene calls are TRBV2 and TRBJ2-1; the D is unclear. Trimming stripped 3 bases from V and 9 bases from J, with 9 bases between. Germline V lookup: CDR1 SNHLY, CDR2 FYNNEI. CDR3 length: 12 amino acids. CDR3 DNA: TGTGCCAGCAGTGAGGAGAATGGTGAGCAGTTCTTC. Translating gives CASSEENGEQFF.

In the case of this clone: The same CDR3 arises from other DNA sequences in this sample as well. V usage is TRBV27 and J usage is TRBJ1-5; TRBD1 might be the D (5 bases). The CDR3 covers 18 residues. Germline V CDR1 and CDR2: MNHEY, SMNVEV (reference sequence). V gave up 1 base and J gave up 6 bases, with 22 bases separating them. This CDR3 is CASSLLGPQGLSGQPQHF. CDR3 sequence (DNA): TGTGCCAGCAGTTTATTGGGCCCTCAGGGCCTAAGTGGTCAGCCCCAGCATTTT.

The chain carries TRBV7-9 and TRBJ2-7; 7 positions match TRBD1. The length of the CDR3 is 12 residues. J lost 2 bases, V lost 9 bases, and 4 bases had no gene match. Looked up from germline, CDR1 is SEHNR and CDR2 is FQNEAQ (reference sequence). CDR3 bases: TGTGCCAGTCAGGGGGTGGCCTACGAGCAGTACTTC. The encoded protein is CASQGVAYEQYF.

V gene TRBV2 combines with J gene TRBJ2-7; D possibly corresponds to TRBD1 (5 bases). The germline gives CDR1 SNHLY, CDR2 FYNNEI. This CDR3 has 11 amino acids. Trimming cost V 3 bases and J 7 bases, with 7 bases left between them. The CDR3 loop is CASSDGQEQYF. Here the CDR3 DNA reads TGTGCCAGCAGTGATGGACAAGAGCAGTACTTC.

The V and J genes are TRBV6-1 and TRBJ1-3; TRBD1 is a possible D gene (5 bases). The germline V gene encodes CDR1 MNHNS and CDR2 SASEGT. The germline V and J ends were trimmed by 1 base and 3 bases, with 13 bases remaining between them. CDR3 size: 16 residues. The DNA of the CDR3 is TGTGCCAGCAGTGAAGGTCTCAGGGTTAATGGAAACACCATATATTTT. Amino acid sequence: CASSEGLRVNGNTIYF.

The sample holds one count of this clone. V is TRBV6-5 and J is TRBJ2-1, with D perhaps matching TRBD2 (6 bases). This CDR3 is built from 15 residues. Trimming took 3 bases from V and 0 from J, leaving 9 bases between them. Germline loops: CDR1 MNHEY, CDR2 SVGAGI. The CDR3 protein is CASSYGGSSYNEQFF. The CDR3 bases are TGTGCCAGCAGTTATGGGGGGAGCTCCTACAATGAGCAGTTCTTC.

J is TRBJ2-7 and V is TRBV5-6, with D possibly TRBD1 on 6 matching bases. The CDR3 runs to 13 residues. V dropped 3 bases and J dropped 6 bases, with 13 bases sitting between them. Germline CDR1 is SGHDT and CDR2 is YYEEEE. The CDR3 region has the DNA TGTGCCAGCAGCTGGGGACATCCGAGCGAGCAGTACTTC. Amino acids: CASSWGHPSEQYF.

The chain links TRBV28 to TRBJ1-5; D might be TRBD1 (5 bases). Trimming left V 3 bases short and J 2 bases short, with 23 bases between. CDR3 size: 19 residues. CDR1 is MDHEN and CDR2 is SYDVKM in the germline V gene. CDR3 amino acids: CASSLGGGKGFSGNQPQHF. The CDR3 nucleotides are TGTGCCAGCAGTTTGGGGGGGGGAAAGGGCTTTAGCGGCAATCAGCCCCAGCATTTT.

V usage is TRBV19 and J usage is TRBJ2-1, with D maybe TRBD2 (6 bases). CDR1 LNHDA and CDR2 SQIVND come from the germline V gene (reference sequence). The V and J ends lost 7 bases and 7 bases respectively, with 17 bases between them. CDR3 size: 14 residues. Here the CDR3 DNA reads TGTGCCAGTATGGAGGGCCCCAGGGCGAATGAGCAGTTCTTC. As protein: CASMEGPRANEQFF. Using reference TRBV19 and TRBJ2-1 for the parts outside the CDR3, the full variable domain is DGGITQSPKYLFRKEGQNVTLSCEQNLNHDAMYWYRQDPGQGLRLIYYSQIVNDFQKGDIAEGYSVSREKKESFPLTVTSAQKNPTAFYLCASMEGPRANEQFFGPGTRLTVL.